This T cell receptor beta chain originates from a study of shared clonotypes between healthy human individuals. Only one count was recorded for this clone. The assay was immunoSEQ multiplex PCR, and TCRdb's table has in-frame clones only and misses some. Of roughly 2,300,000 clones in the sample, less than 95% were seen once. The V gene lost 9 bases and the J gene lost 0 bases, with 18 bases spanning the gap. Germline-derived CDR1 and CDR2 are SEHNR and FQNEAQ (reference sequence). The CDR3 runs to 17 residues. Source material: naive CD4+ T cells from PBMCs. Subset described: CD45RA+ positively selected. V and J are TRBV7-9 and TRBJ2-6; the D gene is possibly TRBD2 (5 bases). The receptor's source is a man between 18 and 29 years old in good health. Some clones in this sample may be carry-over from other donors' samples. DNA of the CDR3: TGTGCCAGTCCGGGATATGGATATGACTCTGGGGCCAACGTCCTGACTTTC. It specifies CASPGYGYDSGANVLTF.